The present TCR beta chain was sequenced within a study of CD8+ T cells in alopecia areata. The V end lost 4 bases, the J end lost 2 bases, and 19 bases lay between the germline ends. The CDR3 is made up of 17 amino acids. CDR1 and CDR2 from the germline V gene are SGDLS and YYNGEE. Extracted RNA was reverse transcribed, and the resulting cDNA served as sequencing template. Here immunoSEQ multiplex PCR was the method, and the copy in TCRdb shows in-frame clones only, minus some. The profile shows hundreds of thousands of clones, 35% to 45% of them singletons. Treatment of the sample: oral pan-JAK inhibitor, 5-10 mg twice daily.

The specimen comprised CD4+ T cells sorted from blood, sampled around week 34, from a patient treated with tofacitinib. The V gene is TRBV9, the J gene TRBJ1-3; D is unresolved. The sequence was collected from a human donor with alopecia areata. The CDR3 DNA is TGTGCCAGCAGCCCGCGACCGCCGTGGGATCCTGGAAACACCATATATTTT. This sequence encodes CASSPRPPWDPGNTIYF.